The sequence of this TCR beta chain was determined in a study of blood T cells in healthy people across ages. Study summary: Capture via template switching afforded approximately one barcoded beta molecule per two T cells.

Germline CDR1 reads SGHAT; CDR2 reads FQNNGV. The CDR3 totals 14 residues. Trimming at V came to 4 bases and at J to 6 bases, leaving 4 bases not matched to a gene. It was with a sample-barcoded 5' primer and a J-beta primer mix that a second PCR of about 6 to 12 cycles was run. One entry per CDR3 protein, called by TCRdb with MiXCR from the 5' RACE reads. Of approximately 850,000 distinct CDR3 sequences in the sample, 40% to 50% are singletons; the top ten hold about 21%. A note on this clonotype: Its antigen remains unknown.

Study conclusions and caveats: Those diversity estimates obtained from one million T cells were thought to be underestimates. Lack of knowledge of donor CMV status possibly confounded expanded clonotype changes.

The source of this sequence is a man in his 60s in good health. Specimen: blood. V and J are TRBV11-2 and TRBJ2-4, with 9 bases identical to TRBD1. CDR3 coding DNA: TGTGCCAGCAGCTCCTCGGACAGGGGAAACATTCAGTACTTC. Residues: CASSSSDRGNIQYF.